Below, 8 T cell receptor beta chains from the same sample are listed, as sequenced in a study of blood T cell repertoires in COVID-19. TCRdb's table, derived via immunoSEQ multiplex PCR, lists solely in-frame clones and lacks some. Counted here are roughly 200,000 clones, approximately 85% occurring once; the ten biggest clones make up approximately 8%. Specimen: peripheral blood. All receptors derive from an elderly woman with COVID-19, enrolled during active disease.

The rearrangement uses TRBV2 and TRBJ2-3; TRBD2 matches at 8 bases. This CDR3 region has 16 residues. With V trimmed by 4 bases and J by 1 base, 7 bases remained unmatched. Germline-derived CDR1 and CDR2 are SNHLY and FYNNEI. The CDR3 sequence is CASSVQAGARTDTQYF. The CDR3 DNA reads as TGTGCCAGCAGTGTTCAAGCGGGGGCCCGCACAGATACGCAGTATTTT.

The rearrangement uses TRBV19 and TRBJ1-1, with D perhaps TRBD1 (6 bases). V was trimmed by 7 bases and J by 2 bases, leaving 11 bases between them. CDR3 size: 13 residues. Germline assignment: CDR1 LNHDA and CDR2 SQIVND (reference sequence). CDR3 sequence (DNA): TGTGCCAGTAAGGACAGACTTAACACTGAAGCTTTCTTT. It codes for CASKDRLNTEAFF.

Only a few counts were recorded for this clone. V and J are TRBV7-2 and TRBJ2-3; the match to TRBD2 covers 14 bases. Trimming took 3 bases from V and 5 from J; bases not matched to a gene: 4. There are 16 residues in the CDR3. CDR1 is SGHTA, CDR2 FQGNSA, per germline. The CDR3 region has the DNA TGTGCCAGCAGCTTCCGACTAGCGGGGGGGCAAGATACGCAGTATTTT. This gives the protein CASSFRLAGGQDTQYF.

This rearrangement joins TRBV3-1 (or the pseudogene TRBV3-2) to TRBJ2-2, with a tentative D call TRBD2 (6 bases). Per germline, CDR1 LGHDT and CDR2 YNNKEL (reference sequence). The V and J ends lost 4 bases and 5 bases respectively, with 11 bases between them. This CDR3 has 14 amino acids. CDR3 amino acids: CASSPLAGTGELFF. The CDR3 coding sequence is TGTGCCAGCAGCCCCCTGGCGGGGACCGGGGAGCTGTTTTTT.

CDR3 sequence: CASSSGLAEETQYF. The CDR3 DNA follows: TGTGCCAGCAGCTCGGGACTAGCGGAGGAGACCCAGTACTTC. This rearrangement joins TRBV7-8 to TRBJ2-5, with 11 bases aligning to TRBD2. Trimming at V came to 4 bases and at J to 5 bases, leaving 3 bases not matched to a gene. The CDR3 is 14 amino acids. In germline, CDR1 is SGHVS, CDR2 FQNEAQ.

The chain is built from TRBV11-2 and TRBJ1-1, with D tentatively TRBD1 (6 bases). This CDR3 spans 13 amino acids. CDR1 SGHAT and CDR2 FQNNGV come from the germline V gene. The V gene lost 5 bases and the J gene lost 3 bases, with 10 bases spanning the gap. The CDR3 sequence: CASSPRQDTEAFF. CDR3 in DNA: TGTGCCAGCAGCCCTCGACAGGACACTGAAGCTTTCTTT.

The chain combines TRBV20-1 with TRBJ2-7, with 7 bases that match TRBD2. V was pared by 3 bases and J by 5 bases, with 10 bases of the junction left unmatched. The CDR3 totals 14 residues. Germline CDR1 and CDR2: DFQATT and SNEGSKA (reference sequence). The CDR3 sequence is CSASVAGVWDEQYF. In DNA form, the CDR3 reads TGCAGTGCTAGTGTGGCGGGAGTTTGGGACGAGCAGTACTTC.

The CDR3 protein is CASSQTTGADTEAFF. The CDR3, as DNA: TGTGCCAGCTCGCAGACGACAGGGGCGGACACTGAAGCTTTCTTT. The J gene is TRBJ1-1, the V gene TRBV18; 8 nucleotides agree with TRBD1. Germline CDR1 KGHSH, CDR2 LQKENI. The CDR3 is 15 residues long. The V segment lost 6 bases and the J segment 3 bases; nucleotides outside the gene matches: 9.